These 28 T cell receptor beta chains were sequenced from one sample in a study of molecular identifiers for immune sequencing clone quantification. In TCRdb, the PCR reads were re-called with MiXCR into one record per CDR3 protein. The sample lists hundreds of thousands of distinct CDR3 sequences, roughly 23% occurring once. The sequenced material came from naive CD8+ T cells from blood, with Jurkat cell RNA spiked in. As to subset: FACS-sorted CD8+CD4-CCR7+CD45RA+ naive T cells. The origin of the receptors is a human donor in good health. Some libraries in this study had Jurkat cell RNA spiked in.

The rearrangement uses TRBV6-2 or TRBV6-3 and TRBJ1-5, with TRBD1 as a possible D gene (5 bases). Germline CDR1 is MNHEY and CDR2 is SVGEGT. This CDR3 spans 13 amino acids. V gave up 2 bases and J gave up 7 bases, with 9 bases separating them. CDR3 sequence (DNA): TGTGCCAGCAGTTACCAGGGCGGGCAGCCCCAGCATTTT. Translated, it gives CASSYQGGQPQHF.

Notes on this clonotype: A much more abundant neighbour one base away suggests this may be a read error. The chain recombines TRBV12-3 or TRBV12-4 with TRBJ2-7, with D tentatively TRBD2 (5 bases). CDR3 length: 16 residues. The CDR3 coding sequence is TGTGCCAGCAGTTTTGGTGGAATTAGGGATGGTTGGGAGCAGCACTTC. Amino acid sequence: CASSFGGIRDGWEQHF.

The chain has TRBV7-9 and TRBJ2-3; 11 bases map to TRBD1. Per the germline V gene, CDR1 is SEHNR and CDR2 is FQNEAQ (reference sequence). The CDR3 totals 17 residues. V lost 0 bases, J lost 1 base, and 3 bases stayed unmatched. CDR3 DNA sequence: TGTGCCAGCAGCTTAGCGGACAGGGGGCCCCGCACAGATACGCAGTATTTT. It is translated as CASSLADRGPRTDTQYF.

There are many counts of this clonotype. The DNA is left out, because the CDR3 cannot be placed on it with certainty; the CDR3 is given as TCRdb lists it. The chain employs TRBV9 and TRBJ2-7; the table names TRBD2, a call not compared with the DNA. The CDR3 length is 12 residues, termini included. Germline values: CDR1 SGDLS, CDR2 YYNGEE. The CDR3 loop is CASSVASGNLYF.

The chain joins TRBV6-2 or TRBV6-3 to TRBJ2-1; D is tentatively TRBD1 or TRBD2 (5 bases each). Trimming shortened V by 2 bases and J by 8 bases, and 10 bases separated the two germline ends. CDR1 is MNHEY and CDR2 is SVGEGT in the germline V gene. The CDR3 consists of 13 residues. Written as DNA, the CDR3 is TGTGCCAGCAGTTACGGGGGTCTGGATGAGCAGTTCTTC. It translates to CASSYGGLDEQFF.

This clonotype occurred a few times. The CDR3 region has the DNA TGTGCCAGCAGTTTATCGGTCGGCGGGGGGGCAGGGACTGAAGCTTTCTTT. This translates into CASSLSVGGGAGTEAFF. V usage is TRBV27 and J usage is TRBJ1-1; TRBD1 might be the D (6 bases). V was shortened by 0 bases and J by 5 bases, with 19 bases between the two germline ends. CDR1 is MNHEY, CDR2 SMNVEV, per germline (reference sequence). There are 17 residues in the CDR3.

This clonotype was detected many times. J is TRBJ2-2 and V is TRBV5-4; a weak D match, TRBD1 (5 bases). Per the germline V gene, CDR1 is SGHNT and CDR2 is YYREEE (reference sequence). V dropped 6 bases and J dropped 4 bases, with 10 bases sitting between them. There are 13 residues in the CDR3. The CDR3 is CASTRQPTGELFF. The CDR3 coding sequence is TGTGCCAGCACGAGACAGCCCACCGGGGAGCTGTTTTTT.

In this sample, this clonotype turned up a few times. This CDR3 fails to terminate in the conserved phenylalanine or tryptophan, so it likely reflects a read error. V is TRBV7-2 and J is TRBJ2-1; TRBD2 agrees at 11 bases. The CDR3 sequence is 16 residues long. V shed 5 bases and J 4 bases; nucleotides not matched to a gene: 7. Germline CDR1 is SGHTA and CDR2 is FQGNSA. The CDR3 here is CASSPRTSGPYNEQFL. CDR3 sequence (DNA): TGTGCCAGCAGCCCACGGACTAGCGGGCCTTACAATGAGCAGTTCCTC.

This clonotype was detected many times. The chain combines TRBV7-9 with TRBJ2-1; D call uncertain. The germline V and J ends were trimmed by 5 bases and 2 bases, with 13 bases remaining between them. CDR1 is SEHNR and CDR2 is FQNEAQ in the germline V gene (reference sequence). The CDR3 consists of 15 residues. CDR3 in amino acids: CASSQSESTYNEQFF. The CDR3 DNA follows: TGTGCCAGCAGCCAGAGCGAGAGTACCTACAATGAGCAGTTCTTC.

To note about this clonotype: A read error is possible here, since a much larger clone lies one base away. The rearrangement links TRBV15 to TRBJ2-5; 8 nucleotides align to TRBD2. There are 15 residues in the CDR3. Germline V gives CDR1 LNHNV, CDR2 YYDKDF (reference sequence). The CDR3 DNA follows: TGTGCCAACAGCCCTCGGCTAGCGGGCCAAGAGACCCAGTACTTC. Residues: CANSPRLAGQETQYF.

Comment on this clonotype: An end of the junction differs from the germline gene, which may be a read error. CDR3 region: CAGRQYLQNTEAFF. CDR3 DNA: TGTGCCGGCAGACAATATCTACAGAACACTGAAGCTTTCTTT. The V call is TRBV6-5, the J call TRBJ1-1; D unclear. The CDR3 has 14 amino acids. The germline gives CDR1 MNHEY, CDR2 SVGAGI.

This clonotype was seen a few times. The junction does not match germline at one end; this may be a read error. The CDR3: CASKDLNEDTQCF. For the CDR3, the DNA is TGTGCCAGCAAGGACCTTAATGAAGATACGCAGTGTTTT. This sequence joins TRBV6-2 or TRBV6-3 and TRBJ2-3; D not resolved. Per the germline V gene, CDR1 is MNHEY and CDR2 is SVGEGT. The CDR3 is 13 amino acids.

In this sample, this clonotype turned up many times. The CDR3 loop is CASSQGQAYEQYF. The CDR3 DNA reads TGCGCCAGCAGCCAGGGACAAGCCTACGAGCAGTACTTC. This rearrangement joins TRBV4-3 to TRBJ2-7, with D possibly being TRBD1 (6 bases). V was pared by 3 bases and J by 2 bases, with 8 bases between. This CDR3 has 13 residues. Germline assignment: CDR1 LGHNA and CDR2 YSLEER.

This clonotype was detected a few times. In DNA, the CDR3 is TGCAGTGCGGACGGAATTACTAACTATGGCTACACCTTC. Protein product: CSADGITNYGYTF. V is TRBV20-1 and J is TRBJ1-2; unclear D gene. V dropped 6 bases and J dropped 0 bases, with 11 bases sitting between them. Germline CDR1 DFQATT, CDR2 SNEGSKA (reference sequence). This CDR3 has 13 residues.

The chain links TRBV3-1 to TRBJ2-7, with no clear D. CDR1 and CDR2 (germline): LGHDT, YNNKEL (reference sequence). The V end lost 2 bases, the J end lost 2 bases, and 10 bases lay between the germline ends. CDR3 length: 14 amino acids. The DNA of the CDR3 is TGTGCCAGCAGCCAAATAGATACTCCCTACGAGCAGTACTTC. Protein: CASSQIDTPYEQYF.

The chain employs TRBV19 and TRBJ2-5; the match to TRBD1 covers 7 bases. Germline trimming cut 5 bases from V and 9 bases from J; bases unmatched to any gene: 9. The CDR3 runs to 13 residues. Germline CDR1 is LNHDA and CDR2 is SQIVND (reference sequence). The chain's CDR3 is CASSAGGVVPQYF. The DNA of the CDR3 is TGTGCCAGTAGTGCAGGGGGTGTGGTGCCCCAGTACTTC.

This clonotype has just one count. An end of the junction differs from the germline gene, which may be a read error. This chain connects TRBV9 to TRBJ1-1, with D possibly matching TRBD1 (5 bases). This CDR3 comprises 16 residues. The germline CDR1 and CDR2 sequences are SGDLS and YYNGEE. CDR3 nucleotide sequence: TGTGCCTGCAGCGTAGACGCGATCTTGGGGGACACTGAAGCTTTCTTT. This sequence encodes CACSVDAILGDTEAFF.

Concerning this clonotype: This may be a read error: a much more frequent sequence differs by one nucleotide. The conserved final phenylalanine or tryptophan is absent from the CDR3, which likely points to a read error. V gene TRBV13 combines with J gene TRBJ2-6, with D tentatively TRBD2 (6 bases). The CDR3 is 16 residues long. V dropped 2 bases and J dropped 3 bases, with 11 bases sitting between them. Germline V gene sequence: CDR1 PRHDT, CDR2 FYEKMQ (reference sequence). The CDR3 region has the DNA TGTGCCAGCAGCTTACAAGCGGGTGGTGGGGCCAACGTCCTGACTTCC. Its translation: CASSLQAGGGANVLTS.

The chain links TRBV28 to TRBJ2-3; 10 bases align to TRBD1. With V trimmed by 1 base and J by 4 bases, 8 bases remained unmatched. This CDR3 comprises 17 residues. Germline lookup yields CDR1 MDHEN and CDR2 SYDVKM. CDR3 sequence: CASSLYWDRGDADTQYF. CDR3 bases: TGTGCCAGCAGTTTATATTGGGACAGGGGTGACGCAGATACGCAGTATTTT.

Ten or more counts support this clonotype. The chain links TRBV7-9 to TRBJ2-1; no firm D call. CDR1 and CDR2 from the germline V gene are SEHNR and FQNEAQ (reference sequence). This CDR3 is built from 14 residues. Trimming took 4 bases from V and 9 from J, leaving 16 bases between them. The CDR3 region is CASSSPVVSGEQFF. The CDR3 DNA is TGTGCCAGCAGCTCGCCCGTAGTATCTGGTGAGCAGTTCTTC.

V usage is TRBV29-1 and J usage is TRBJ2-5; D might be TRBD1 (5 bases). This CDR3 contains 12 residues. Trimming pared 6 bases from V and 4 bases from J, leaving 12 bases between. Germline lookup yields CDR1 SQVTM and CDR2 ANQGSEA. Written as DNA, the CDR3 is TGCAGCGTCGGCAGGGTTGGAGAGACCCAGTACTTC. Encoded protein: CSVGRVGETQYF.

This clonotype was seen at least ten times. For the CDR3, the DNA is TGTGCCAGCTCGTGGGGGCCACGGGATACGCAGTATTTT. Translation: CASSWGPRDTQYF. The chain links TRBV7-9 to TRBJ2-3; tentative D call: TRBD1 (6 bases). Trimming cost V 8 bases and J 6 bases, with 15 bases left between them. This CDR3 region has 13 residues. From germline, CDR1 is SEHNR and CDR2 FQNEAQ (reference sequence).

The rearrangement uses TRBV6-5 and TRBJ1-5; the D is unclear. Trimming removed 1 base at V and 0 bases at J, with 4 bases between. Germline-derived CDR1 and CDR2 are MNHEY and SVGAGI. The CDR3 loop spans 14 amino acids. The CDR3 region has the DNA TGTGCCAGCAGTTACTTCCCTAGCAATCAGCCCCAGCATTTT. It is translated as CASSYFPSNQPQHF.

Only a few counts were recorded for this clonotype. The chain employs TRBV11-2 and TRBJ1-2; the D gene is possibly TRBD1 (6 bases). The CDR3 contains 16 residues. Germline V lookup: CDR1 SGHAT, CDR2 FQNNGV. Trimming removed 1 base at V and 5 bases at J, with 17 bases between. This chain's CDR3 is CASSLVERTAYYGYTF. DNA of the CDR3: TGTGCCAGCAGCTTAGTAGAGAGGACAGCCTATTATGGCTACACCTTC.

At least ten counts were recorded for this clonotype. This sequence joins TRBV7-9 and TRBJ2-1; D unresolved. With 4 bases removed from V and 5 bases from J, the gap between germline ends came to 21 bases. CDR3 length: 17 residues. Germline V gene sequence: CDR1 SEHNR, CDR2 FQNEAQ (reference sequence). The CDR3 loop reads CASSYSSAFSYNNEQFF. Written as DNA, the CDR3 is TGTGCCAGCAGCTACTCCTCCGCCTTCTCCTACAACAATGAGCAGTTCTTC.

Ten or more counts support this clonotype. This sequence joins TRBV12-5 and TRBJ1-2; D uncertain. The germline V gene has CDR1 LGHNT and CDR2 FRNRAP. The CDR3 consists of 15 residues. The V gene lost 5 bases and the J gene lost 1 base, with 14 bases spanning the gap. CDR3 nucleotides: TGTGCTAGTGGTCCCCCGTTGGGGTATAACTATGGCTACACCTTC. Its translation is CASGPPLGYNYGYTF.

Note on this clonotype: One end of the junction is discordant with germline, which a read error may explain. V is TRBV12-3 or TRBV12-4 and J is TRBJ2-2; TRBD1 agrees at 8 bases. The CDR3 sequence is 20 residues long. CDR3 bases: TGTGCCAGCAGTTTCTCCTCCCTTATCCGGGGACAGGCGGACACCGGGGAGCCGTTTTTT. This translates into CASSFSSLIRGQADTGEPFF.

The CDR3: CASSQDTGGLAGTDTQYF. The CDR3 DNA reads TGCGCCAGCAGCCAAGATACGGGGGGCCTAGCGGGCACAGATACGCAGTATTTT. The chain has TRBV4-3 and TRBJ2-3; tentatively, D is TRBD2 (7 bases). Germline V gives CDR1 LGHNA, CDR2 YSLEER. The ends were cut back, 0 bases at V and 1 base at J, with 17 bases in the middle. The CDR3 spans 18 residues.